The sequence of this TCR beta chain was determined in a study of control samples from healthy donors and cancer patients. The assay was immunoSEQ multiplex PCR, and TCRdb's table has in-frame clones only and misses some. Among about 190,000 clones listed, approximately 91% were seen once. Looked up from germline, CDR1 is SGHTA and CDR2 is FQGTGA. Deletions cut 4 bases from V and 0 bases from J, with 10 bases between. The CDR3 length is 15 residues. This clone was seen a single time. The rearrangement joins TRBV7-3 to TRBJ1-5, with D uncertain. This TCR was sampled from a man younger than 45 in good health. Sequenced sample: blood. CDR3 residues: CASSSAVYSNQPQHF. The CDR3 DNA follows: TGTGCCAGCAGCTCTGCTGTTTATAGCAATCAGCCCCAGCATTTT.